This TCR beta chain was observed in a study of CD8 T cells in ankylosing spondylitis. Study-wide results and limits: Within ankylosing spondylitis blood, a TCR beta motif made up of seven to nine highly homologous variants appeared to be characteristic. Researchers reportedly found disease-linked clones significantly enriched in matched ankylosing spondylitis synovial fluid. Certain motif variants had earlier been reported in reactive arthritis synovial fluid and blood. Clones that were linked to disease were CD8+ and were relatively rare in peripheral blood.

Notes on this clonotype: The target antigen is unknown.

This CDR3 contains 22 residues. The V gene lost 3 bases and the J gene lost 5 bases, with 38 bases spanning the gap. 5'-RACE, quantitative and with molecular barcodes, yielded the TCR beta libraries. Using its own MiXCR run on the 5' RACE reads, TCRdb lists one record per CDR3 protein. The sample consists of 350,000 or so distinct CDR3 sequences, approximately 8.2% of them appearing once. The sequencing sample was made of blood, either unsorted or a sorted T cell fraction (not recorded which). This clonotype originated in a male donor with ankylosing spondylitis. The chain uses TRBV23-1 and TRBJ2-7, with D hard to call. TRBV23-1 is placed among ORFs of uncertain function. The chain's CDR3 is CASSQSCPSTTITWVTVHEQYF. The DNA of the CDR3 is TGCGCCAGCAGTCAGTCTTGCCCTTCAACAACCATCACGTGGGTAACAGTCCACGAGCAGTACTTC.